A single sample is the source of the 5 T cell receptor beta chains below, sequenced in a study of long-term antiretroviral therapy in people with HIV. Runs used v3.0 of the immunoSEQ assay and were done at survey level. Here immunoSEQ multiplex PCR was the method, and the copy in TCRdb shows in-frame clones only, minus some. The repertoire consists of about 34,000 clones, with about 76% occurring once and the leading ten covering 3.2%. Material: unsorted PBMCs, obtained 1.9 years after starting antiretroviral therapy. Receptors originate from a man younger than 30 with HIV.

The chain uses TRBV2 and TRBJ2-2; D is undetermined. CDR1 is SNHLY, CDR2 FYNNEI, per germline. The CDR3 is made up of 14 amino acids. V was clipped by 4 bases and J by 4 bases, with 10 bases between them. The CDR3 DNA is TGTGCCAGCAGTGGAGCCGCCTTCACCGGGGAGCTGTTTTTT. Translating it yields CASSGAAFTGELFF.

V and J are TRBV28 and TRBJ1-2; D is perhaps TRBD1 (5 bases). Per the germline V gene, CDR1 is MDHEN and CDR2 is SYDVKM. The CDR3 is 13 residues long. Trimming stripped 5 bases from V and 3 bases from J, with 10 bases between. The CDR3 is CASSIGGDYGYTF. The CDR3, as DNA: TGTGCCAGCAGTATAGGAGGGGACTATGGCTACACCTTC.

The chain employs TRBV5-1 and TRBJ1-6; no firm D call. Trimming removed 5 bases from V and 0 bases from J, with 12 bases in between. Germline V gene data show CDR1 as SGHRS and CDR2 as YFSETQ. The CDR3 has 16 residues. Written as DNA, the CDR3 is TGCGCCAGCAGTAATGATGGGAGCTCCTATAATTCACCCCTCCACTTT. It encodes CASSNDGSSYNSPLHF.

The sample holds a few counts of this clone. Other DNA variants within this sample encode the same CDR3. V gene TRBV11-2 combines with J gene TRBJ1-2; D unclear. V shed 5 bases and J shed 7 bases, with 8 bases lying between them. The length of the CDR3 is 11 residues. CDR1 and CDR2 (germline): SGHAT, FQNNGV. The CDR3 sequence is CASSLGGGYTF. The CDR3 DNA reads as TGTGCCAGCAGCCTCGGCGGTGGCTACACCTTC.

Here the CDR3 DNA reads TGCGCCAGCAGCTTGATCGGGGCCCAATCTGGAAACACCATATATTTT. This translates into CASSLIGAQSGNTIYF. This chain joins TRBV5-1 and TRBJ1-3, with D perhaps TRBD1 (5 bases). This CDR3 region has 16 residues. V lost 1 base and J lost 1, with 12 bases in between. Per the germline V gene, CDR1 is SGHRS and CDR2 is YFSETQ.